This passage covers 13 T cell receptor beta chains from one sample sequenced in a study of blood T cell repertoires in COVID-19. The protocol was immunoSEQ multiplex PCR, while the TCRdb copy is restricted to in-frame clones and leaves out a portion. The repertoire has 200,000 to 250,000 clones, 83% of them found once; the top ten carry around 1.3%. What was sequenced was peripheral blood. The source of these receptors is a woman in her twenties or thirties with COVID-19, enrolled during active disease.

V usage is TRBV11-2 and J usage is TRBJ2-2; 7 bases fit TRBD1. The V and J ends lost 2 bases and 5 bases, in that order; junction bases with no gene match: 2. CDR1 and CDR2 from the germline V gene are SGHAT and FQNNGV. The CDR3 contains 14 residues. The CDR3 spells CASSLRQGTGELFF. In nucleotides, the CDR3 is TGTGCCAGCAGCTTACGACAGGGAACCGGGGAGCTGTTTTTT.

The chain links TRBV9 to TRBJ2-7, with TRBD1 as a possible D gene (6 bases). Looked up from germline, CDR1 is SGDLS and CDR2 is YYNGEE. V shed 0 bases and J shed 5 bases, with 6 bases lying between them. This CDR3 contains 12 residues. CDR3 sequence (DNA): TGTGCCAGCAGCGTAGAGGGGGACGAGCAGTACTTC. As protein: CASSVEGDEQYF.

The rearrangement uses TRBV5-1 and TRBJ2-1, with 11 nucleotides matching TRBD1. The junction had 3 bases not matched to a gene; V was cut back by 4 bases and J by 6 bases. Germline values: CDR1 SGHRS, CDR2 YFSETQ. The CDR3 loop spans 14 amino acids. The chain's CDR3 is CASSTGTGGNEQFF. In DNA, the CDR3 is TGCGCCAGCAGCACCGGGACAGGGGGCAATGAGCAGTTCTTC. Based on the CDR3 plus reference TRBV5-1 and TRBJ2-1, the full variable domain is KAGVTQTPRYLIKTRGQQVTLSCSPISGHRSVSWYQQTPGQGLQFLFEYFSETQRNKGNFPGRFSGRQFSNSRSEMNVSTLELGDSALYLCASSTGTGGNEQFFGPGTRLTVL.

This clone appeared once. This chain connects TRBV7-9 to TRBJ2-3; TRBD2 aligns across 7 bases. The CDR3 has 15 amino acids. Germline V gives CDR1 SEHNR, CDR2 FQNEAQ (reference sequence). V was pared by 5 bases and J by 4 bases, with 9 bases of the junction left unmatched. The CDR3 is CASSPTTGGPDTQYF. Here the CDR3 DNA reads TGTGCCAGCAGCCCTACGACGGGGGGTCCAGATACGCAGTATTTT.

V gene TRBV5-5 combines with J gene TRBJ2-7, with D unresolved. The CDR3 extends over 15 amino acids. Trimming took off 3 bases at V and 0 bases at J, with 13 bases between the two ends. Looked up from germline, CDR1 is SGHKS and CDR2 is YYEKEE (reference sequence). The CDR3 loop is CASSSDFLSSYEQYF. The CDR3 coding sequence is TGTGCCAGCAGCTCCGATTTCTTGAGCTCCTACGAGCAGTACTTC.

The gene calls are TRBV27 and TRBJ2-7, with TRBD2 identical over 13 bases. With 4 bases clipped from V and 2 bases from J, the junction kept 8 bases outside the gene matches. The germline CDR1 and CDR2 sequences are MNHEY and SMNVEV (reference sequence). This CDR3 comprises 17 residues. The CDR3 DNA reads as TGTGCCAGCAGTTCTTATCTGACTAGCGGGAGGACCTACGAGCAGTACTTC. It translates to CASSSYLTSGRTYEQYF.

V gene TRBV6-5 combines with J gene TRBJ1-2, with 9 bases identical to TRBD1. This CDR3 contains 13 residues. Germline lookup yields CDR1 MNHEY and CDR2 SVGAGI. The V and J ends lost 5 bases and 6 bases, in that order; junction bases with no gene match: 4. DNA for the CDR3: TGTGCCAGCAGTCGAGACAGGGGGGATGGCTACACCTTC. Protein sequence: CASSRDRGDGYTF.

This chain connects TRBV4-1 to TRBJ2-2, with 7 bases matching TRBD2. This CDR3 is built from 16 residues. Trimming removed 3 bases from V and 1 base from J; junction bases left unmatched: 5. Per the germline V gene, CDR1 is MGHRA and CDR2 is YSYEKL. CDR3 region: CASSHRAGLNTGELFF. The CDR3 DNA reads TGCGCCAGCAGCCACCGAGCGGGATTGAACACCGGGGAGCTGTTTTTT.

The rearrangement joins TRBV27 to TRBJ2-3, with 8 positions matching TRBD2. V lost 7 bases to trimming and J lost 3 bases; unmatched junction nucleotides: 6. Germline-derived CDR1 and CDR2 are MNHEY and SMNVEV (reference sequence). This CDR3 is 14 amino acids long. The CDR3 nucleotides are TGTGCCAGCAAACGGGGGGGGCTAACAGATACGCAGTATTTT. Protein product: CASKRGGLTDTQYF.

This chain connects TRBV9 to TRBJ2-3; weak D call: TRBD1 (6 bases). V lost 6 bases, J lost 2 bases, and 10 bases lay in between. This CDR3 has 13 residues. CDR1 is SGDLS, CDR2 YYNGEE, per germline. The DNA of the CDR3 is TGTGCCAGCACAAGACAGGCCACAGATACGCAGTATTTT. Translating it yields CASTRQATDTQYF.

The chain links TRBV7-2 to TRBJ2-1, with D maybe TRBD2 (6 bases). V lost 1 base and J 8 bases, leaving 12 bases between the germline ends. The CDR3 totals 14 residues. Per germline, CDR1 SGHTA and CDR2 FQGNSA. The DNA for the CDR3 is TGTGCCAGCAGCTTAGGAGGGAGGCAGGATGAGCAGTTCTTC. Translating it yields CASSLGGRQDEQFF.

This clone was seen once. The CDR3 DNA sequence: TGTGCCAGCAGCTCACAGTACACCGGGGAGCTGTTTTTT. It encodes CASSSQYTGELFF. The chain combines TRBV11-3 with TRBJ2-2; D is ambiguous. Germline values: CDR1 SGHNT, CDR2 YENEEA. The CDR3 runs 13 residues. V was cut by 4 bases and J by 3 bases, with 6 bases left in between.

This chain links TRBV2 with TRBJ2-7, with 7 bases matching TRBD1. Losses at the gene ends were 1 base for V and 6 bases for J; bases not matched to a gene: 3. Germline V gene data show CDR1 as SNHLY and CDR2 as FYNNEI. This CDR3 spans 13 amino acids. The CDR3 protein is CASSEERGREQYF. The DNA for the CDR3 is TGTGCCAGCAGTGAAGAGAGGGGGCGCGAGCAGTACTTC.